This is a list of T cell receptor beta chains from one sample in a study of T-cell reconstitution after alpha-beta-depleted transplantation in children. TCRdb used MiXCR to reprocess the PCR reads, holding one entry per CDR3 protein. Among roughly 790,000 distinct CDR3 sequences, around 15% were seen once, and the ten largest hold approximately 5%. The sequences come from PBMCs, mostly from graft donor cells, collected 360 days after TCRalphabeta/CD19-depleted stem cell transplant. The receptor set was obtained from a male patient younger than 18 who had a stem cell transplant for acute lymphoblastic leukemia, so the T cells may come from the graft donor. CDR3s include the opening cysteine and the closing phenylalanine or tryptophan. The order of the fields is clone size, J gene, V gene, D gene, CDR3 protein. A D gene is named only where the DNA matches it firmly. Clone size is not always given. Where it is, it says once, few, many or a class for expanded clones.

-	TRBJ2-1	TRBV7-9	TRBD2	CASSPSGTIINEQFF
-	TRBJ1-6	TRBV10-3	-	CASSTTGIYNSPLHF
few	TRBJ2-7	TRBV7-3	TRBD2	CASSSTGTSTEQYF
-	TRBJ1-5	TRBV5-6	TRBD1	CASSGQGASNQPQHF
-	TRBJ2-7	TRBV20-1	TRBD1	CSASGQGATRGQYF
many	TRBJ2-7	TRBV15	-	CATSRGTGSYEQYF
few	TRBJ2-1	TRBV4-1	-	CASSRFSGEKPYNEQFF
-	TRBJ1-1	TRBV15	-	CATSDSAGFNTEAFF
-	TRBJ2-2	TRBV12-3/TRBV12-4	TRBD2	CASSSGSGSSNTGELFF
few	TRBJ2-3	TRBV20-1	TRBD1	CSATRRGPVDTQYF
-	TRBJ1-2	TRBV7-9	-	CASSLAMGAGDGYTF
-	TRBJ2-1	TRBV18	-	CASSRLEYNEQFF
-	TRBJ2-3	TRBV20-1	TRBD2	CSVPGLAGNTQYF
many	TRBJ2-1	TRBV7-2	-	CASSLGEYLGYNEQFF
many	TRBJ2-2	TRBV5-8	-	CASSFGHINTGELFF
few	TRBJ2-1	TRBV20-1	TRBD2	CSAPLAGGLNEQFF
-	TRBJ2-2	TRBV27	-	CASSLYARGGELFF